The T cell receptor beta chain described here comes from a study of a mutant IDH1 vaccine in newly diagnosed glioma. TCRdb's copy holds only in-frame clones and misses some; the assay was immunoSEQ multiplex PCR. The sample has about 44,000 clones, 80% to 95% seen once. Whole-study results and caveats: Of the patients, about 95% had vaccine-induced immune responses.

On this clone itself: Its antigen is not identified.

Time point denoted: week 23, last vaccination. Vaccination comprised doses that each held 300 ug of mutant IDH1 20-mer peptide, plus topical imiquimod. Sequencing was performed on PBMCs, taken from a glioma patient whose treatment included an IDH1 peptide vaccine. This clonotype was obtained from a middle-aged man with glioma.

This CDR3 is CASSLLSGSGRGDTQYF. In DNA, the CDR3 is TGTGCCAGCAGTTTACTCTCGGGTAGCGGGAGGGGGGATACGCAGTATTTT. The genes are TRBV28 and TRBJ2-3, with 11 bases lining up with TRBD2. This CDR3 spans 17 amino acids. With 2 bases clipped from V and 6 bases from J, the junction kept 10 bases outside the gene matches. Germline assignment: CDR1 MDHEN and CDR2 SYDVKM.